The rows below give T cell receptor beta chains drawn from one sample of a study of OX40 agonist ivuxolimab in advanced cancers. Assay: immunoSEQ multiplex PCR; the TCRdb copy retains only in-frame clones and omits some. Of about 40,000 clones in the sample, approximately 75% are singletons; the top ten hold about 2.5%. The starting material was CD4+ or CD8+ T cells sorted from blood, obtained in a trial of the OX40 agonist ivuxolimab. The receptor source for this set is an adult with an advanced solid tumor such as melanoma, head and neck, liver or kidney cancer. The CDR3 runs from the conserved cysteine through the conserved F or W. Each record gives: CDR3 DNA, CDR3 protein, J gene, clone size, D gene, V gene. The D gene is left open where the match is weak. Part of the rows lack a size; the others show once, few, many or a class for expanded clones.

CDR3nt: TGTGCCAGCAAGAGAGGGGGCACAGATACGCAGTATTTT; CDR3aa: CASKRGGTDTQYF; j_gene: TRBJ2-3; abundance: NA; d_gene: NA; v_gene: TRBV2
CDR3nt: TGTGCCAGCAGCTCCGTCAAGGGGCGGGCCTACAATGAGCAGTTCTTC; CDR3aa: CASSSVKGRAYNEQFF; j_gene: TRBJ2-1; abundance: NA; d_gene: NA; v_gene: TRBV5-4
CDR3nt: TGTGCCTGGAGTGTATCCGGGCAGGCGAACACTGAAGCTTTCTTT; CDR3aa: CAWSVSGQANTEAFF; j_gene: TRBJ1-1; abundance: NA; d_gene: NA; v_gene: TRBV30
CDR3nt: TGTGCCAGCAGCCTCCGACTATTAGGAGGCCCAGATACGCAGTATTTT; CDR3aa: CASSLRLLGGPDTQYF; j_gene: TRBJ2-3; abundance: NA; d_gene: NA; v_gene: TRBV7-9
CDR3nt: TGTGCCAGCAGCTTCCCGGGGGTTAGCGGGACAGATACGCAGTATTTT; CDR3aa: CASSFPGVSGTDTQYF; j_gene: TRBJ2-3; abundance: NA; d_gene: TRBD2; v_gene: TRBV7-9
CDR3nt: TGCGCCAGCAGCCACCAGGACAGCTACGAGCAGTACTTC; CDR3aa: CASSHQDSYEQYF; j_gene: TRBJ2-7; abundance: NA; d_gene: NA; v_gene: TRBV5-1
CDR3nt: TGTGCCAGCAGCCCGAAAGGGATCGGACAGAACACCGGGGAGCTGTTTTTT; CDR3aa: CASSPKGIGQNTGELFF; j_gene: TRBJ2-2; abundance: few; d_gene: NA; v_gene: TRBV11-3
CDR3nt: TGTGCCAGCTCTCCCGGGACAGGGTTCAATGAGCAGTTCTTC; CDR3aa: CASSPGTGFNEQFF; j_gene: TRBJ2-1; abundance: NA; d_gene: TRBD1; v_gene: TRBV18
CDR3nt: TGTGCCAGCAGCCAAGGGGCGGGGAGGTCACCCCTCCACTTT; CDR3aa: CASSQGAGRSPLHF; j_gene: TRBJ1-6; abundance: few; d_gene: NA; v_gene: TRBV4-2
CDR3nt: TGTGCCAGCAGCTGGATCGGGGGGAGCTATGGCTACACCTTC; CDR3aa: CASSWIGGSYGYTF; j_gene: TRBJ1-2; abundance: NA; d_gene: NA; v_gene: TRBV4-2
CDR3nt: TGTGCCAGCAGTTCCCCCGGGACAGACCATGGCTACACCTTC; CDR3aa: CASSSPGTDHGYTF; j_gene: TRBJ1-2; abundance: once; d_gene: TRBD1; v_gene: TRBV6-5
CDR3nt: TGTGCCAGCAGCTTCTGGACAGGGGGCACAGATACGCAGTATTTT; CDR3aa: CASSFWTGGTDTQYF; j_gene: TRBJ2-3; abundance: few; d_gene: TRBD1; v_gene: TRBV7-2
CDR3nt: TGCGCCAGCAGCTTTGCCGCGGCCCCGAACACCGGGGAGCTGTTTTTT; CDR3aa: CASSFAAAPNTGELFF; j_gene: TRBJ2-2; abundance: NA; d_gene: NA; v_gene: TRBV5-1